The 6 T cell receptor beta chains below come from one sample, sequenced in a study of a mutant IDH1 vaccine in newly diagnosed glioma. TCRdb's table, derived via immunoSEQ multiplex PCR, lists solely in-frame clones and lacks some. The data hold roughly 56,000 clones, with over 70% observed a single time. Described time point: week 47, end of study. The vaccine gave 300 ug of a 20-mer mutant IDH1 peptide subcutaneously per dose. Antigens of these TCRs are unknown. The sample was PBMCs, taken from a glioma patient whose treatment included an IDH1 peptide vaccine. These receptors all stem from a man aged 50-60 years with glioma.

The CDR3 DNA reads TGTGCCAGCAGCCTCCGGCGCGGAGACTACGAGCAGTACTTC. It specifies CASSLRRGDYEQYF. The chain links TRBV5-5 to TRBJ2-7; D is unclear. Germline assignment: CDR1 SGHKS and CDR2 YYEKEE (reference sequence). This CDR3 region has 14 residues. Trimming shortened V by 4 bases and J by 3 bases, and 14 bases separated the two germline ends.

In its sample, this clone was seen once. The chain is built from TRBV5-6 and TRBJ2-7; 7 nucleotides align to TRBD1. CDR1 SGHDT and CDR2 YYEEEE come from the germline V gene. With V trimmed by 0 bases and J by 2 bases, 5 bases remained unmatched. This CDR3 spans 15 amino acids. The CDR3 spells CASSLGGQYPYEQYF. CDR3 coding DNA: TGTGCCAGCAGCTTGGGGGGACAGTACCCCTACGAGCAGTACTTC.

DNA for the CDR3: TGTGCCAGCAGCTTAGAAGCGAACACTGAAGCTTTCTTT. Translated, it gives CASSLEANTEAFF. V and J are TRBV7-9 and TRBJ1-1; D unclear. Germline assignment: CDR1 SEHNR and CDR2 FQNEAQ (reference sequence). Trimming left V 1 base short and J 1 base short, with 4 bases between. The CDR3 contains 13 residues.

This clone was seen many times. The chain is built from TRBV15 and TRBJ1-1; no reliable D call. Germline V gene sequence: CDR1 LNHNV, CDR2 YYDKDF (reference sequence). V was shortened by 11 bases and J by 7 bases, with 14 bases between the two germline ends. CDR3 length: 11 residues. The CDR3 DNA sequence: TGTGCCGTTGGAACGGTTTATGAAGCTTTCTTT. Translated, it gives CAVGTVYEAFF.

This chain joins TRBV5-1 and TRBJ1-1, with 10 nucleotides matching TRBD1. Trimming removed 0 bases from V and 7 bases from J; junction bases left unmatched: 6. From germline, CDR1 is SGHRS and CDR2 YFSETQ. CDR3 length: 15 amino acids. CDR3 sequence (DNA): TGCGCCAGCAGCTTGGAGGGACAGGGGTGGGGTGAAGCTTTCTTT. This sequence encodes CASSLEGQGWGEAFF.

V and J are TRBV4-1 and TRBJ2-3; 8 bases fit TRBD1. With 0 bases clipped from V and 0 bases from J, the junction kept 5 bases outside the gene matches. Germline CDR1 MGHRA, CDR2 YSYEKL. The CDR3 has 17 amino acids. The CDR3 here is CASSQEGRGRSTDTQYF. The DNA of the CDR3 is TGCGCCAGCAGCCAAGAAGGCAGGGGGCGTAGCACAGATACGCAGTATTTT.